The 4 T cell receptor beta chains below all came from one sample that was sequenced in a study of blood T cells in healthy people across ages. Combining a sample-barcoded 5' primer with a J-beta primer mix, a second PCR ran for about 6 to 11 cycles. TCRdb re-called the 5' RACE reads with MiXCR, one entry per CDR3 protein. The sample yields about 720,000 distinct CDR3 sequences, 22% seen once. The specimen was blood. Receptors originate from an older man in good health.

This chain connects TRBV10-3 to TRBJ2-7; the D gene is possibly TRBD1 (5 bases). Per the germline V gene, CDR1 is ENHRY and CDR2 is SYGVKD. V was shortened by 10 bases and J by 0 bases, with 10 bases between the two germline ends. CDR3 length equals 12 residues. Here the CDR3 DNA reads TGTGCCACGACAGACAGCTCCTACGAGCAGTACTTC. This codes for CATTDSSYEQYF.

This clonotype was seen ten or more times. The chain links TRBV6-2 or TRBV6-3 to TRBJ2-5; no clear D. The V end lost 2 bases, the J end lost 5 bases, and 3 bases lay between the germline ends. The germline gives CDR1 MNHEY, CDR2 SVGEGT. This CDR3 comprises 11 residues. Here the CDR3 DNA reads TGTGCCAGCAGTTACGCGGAGACCCAGTACTTC. It codes for CASSYAETQYF.

The rearrangement links TRBV10-3 to TRBJ1-1, with 7 bases lining up with TRBD1. The ends lost 6 bases at V and 6 bases at J; junction bases unmatched: 10. The CDR3 length is 14 residues. Germline CDR1 ENHRY, CDR2 SYGVKD. CDR3 nucleotides: TGTGCCATCAGAGAAGGGGGCGGTTTTGCTGAAGCTTTCTTT. Protein: CAIREGGGFAEAFF.

In regard to this clonotype: Here the CDR3 omits its conserved ending phenylalanine or tryptophan, so a read error is the likely source. The V and J genes are TRBV12-3 or TRBV12-4 and TRBJ2-3, with D tentatively TRBD2 (6 bases). The CDR3 has 19 amino acids. V was clipped by 4 bases and J by 1 base, with 24 bases between them. CDR3 sequence: CASSSNPTWDGGRTDTQYS. Written as DNA, the CDR3 is TGTGCCAGCAGTTCTAACCCTACCTGGGACGGGGGACGCACAGATACGCAGTATTCT.